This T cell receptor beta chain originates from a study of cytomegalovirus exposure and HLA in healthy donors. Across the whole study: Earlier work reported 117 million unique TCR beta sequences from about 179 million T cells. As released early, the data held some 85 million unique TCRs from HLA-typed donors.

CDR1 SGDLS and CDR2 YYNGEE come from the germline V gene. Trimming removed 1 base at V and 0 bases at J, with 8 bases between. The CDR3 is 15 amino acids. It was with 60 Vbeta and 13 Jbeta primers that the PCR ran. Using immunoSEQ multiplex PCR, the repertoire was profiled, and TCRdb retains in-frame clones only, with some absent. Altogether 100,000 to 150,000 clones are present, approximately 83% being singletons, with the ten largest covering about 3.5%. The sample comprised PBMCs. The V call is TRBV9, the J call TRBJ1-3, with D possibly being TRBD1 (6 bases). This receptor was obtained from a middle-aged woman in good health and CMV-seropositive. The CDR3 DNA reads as TGTGCCAGCAGCGTACGGGACAACTCTGGAAACACCATATATTTT. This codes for CASSVRDNSGNTIYF.